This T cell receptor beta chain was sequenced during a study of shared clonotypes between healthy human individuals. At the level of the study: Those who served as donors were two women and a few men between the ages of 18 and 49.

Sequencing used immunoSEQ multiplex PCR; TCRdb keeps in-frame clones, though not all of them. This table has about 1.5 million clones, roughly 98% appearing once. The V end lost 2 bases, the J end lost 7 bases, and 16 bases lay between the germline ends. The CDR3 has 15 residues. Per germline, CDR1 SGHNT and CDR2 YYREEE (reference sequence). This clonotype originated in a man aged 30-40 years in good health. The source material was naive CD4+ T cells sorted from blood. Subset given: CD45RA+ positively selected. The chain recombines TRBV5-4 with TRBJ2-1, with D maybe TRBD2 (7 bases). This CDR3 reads CASSFKGGDPNEQFF. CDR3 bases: TGTGCCAGCAGCTTTAAGGGGGGGGATCCTAATGAGCAGTTCTTC.